These 24 T cell receptor beta chains originate from one sample sequenced in a study of T cells after yellow fever vaccination. Via MiXCR, TCRdb re-called the 5' RACE reads, giving one row per CDR3 protein. The sample contains 250,000 to 350,000 distinct CDR3 sequences, approximately 4.3% of which appear only once. The sequencing here drew on PBMCs, taken 15 days after the yellow fever booster vaccination. These receptors all stem from a young man who received the YFV17D yellow fever vaccine.

This clonotype showed up many times. The genes are TRBV7-9 and TRBJ2-5; a weak D match, TRBD2 (6 bases). The ends were cut back, 2 bases at V and 5 bases at J, with 9 bases in the middle. The CDR3 is 13 amino acids. Germline values: CDR1 SEHNR, CDR2 FQNEAQ (reference sequence). CDR3 nucleotides: TGTGCCAGCAGCTTAAGGGAGGCGGAGACCCAGTACTTC. Translating it yields CASSLREAETQYF.

V gene TRBV5-4 combines with J gene TRBJ2-5; TRBD1 might be the D (6 bases). V lost 0 bases, J lost 2 bases, and 11 bases lay in between. Germline lookup yields CDR1 SGHNT and CDR2 YYREEE (reference sequence). There are 15 residues in the CDR3. CDR3 loop: CASSLGMGAQETQYF. DNA of the CDR3: TGTGCCAGCAGCTTGGGGATGGGGGCTCAAGAGACCCAGTACTTC.

This clonotype was seen only a few times. The rearrangement links TRBV6-6 to TRBJ2-2; the D is unclear. Trimming shortened V by 4 bases and J by 1 base, and 13 bases separated the two germline ends. CDR3 length equals 16 residues. Germline values: CDR1 MNHNY, CDR2 SVGAGI (reference sequence). CDR3 coding DNA: TGTGCCAGCAGTTTCTATACACCCCAGAACACCGGGGAGCTGTTTTTT. Amino acids: CASSFYTPQNTGELFF.

The V gene is TRBV2, the J gene TRBJ1-1, with TRBD1 matching 8 bases. Germline V gene data show CDR1 as SNHLY and CDR2 as FYNNEI. Germline trimming cut 4 bases from V and 4 bases from J; bases unmatched to any gene: 8. The CDR3 runs 15 residues. CDR3 residues: CASSGRTGMFTEAFF. CDR3 DNA sequence: TGTGCCAGCAGTGGAAGGACAGGGATGTTCACTGAAGCTTTCTTT.

This clonotype was seen at least ten times. The chain recombines TRBV7-2 with TRBJ2-2, with D perhaps being TRBD1 or TRBD2 (5 bases each). V lost 6 bases and J lost 1, with 18 bases in between. The CDR3 length is 17 residues. CDR1 and CDR2 (germline): SGHTA, FQGNSA. CDR3 bases: TGTGCCAGCAGGTCGTTTGGGACGGATCTGAACACCGGGGAGCTGTTTTTT. Amino acids: CASRSFGTDLNTGELFF.

The chain joins TRBV4-2 to TRBJ2-1; 12 bases fit TRBD2. The junction had 8 bases not matched to a gene; V was cut back by 4 bases and J by 7 bases. The CDR3 runs to 16 residues. Germline CDR1 is LGHNA and CDR2 is YNFKEQ. The CDR3 bases are TGTGCCAGCAGCCCGGCGACTAGCGGGGGTTGGAATGAGCAGTTCTTC. Amino acid sequence: CASSPATSGGWNEQFF.

The rearrangement uses TRBV18 and TRBJ1-1; no definite D call. Between the trimmed V and J ends, which lost 1 base and 7 bases, there was a span of 13 bases. The CDR3 loop spans 14 amino acids. Germline V gives CDR1 KGHSH, CDR2 LQKENI. The CDR3 loop reads CASSPRWERFEAFF. DNA for the CDR3: TGTGCCAGCTCACCACGTTGGGAACGGTTTGAAGCTTTCTTT.

This clonotype appeared a few times. The chain employs TRBV5-5 and TRBJ1-1; D gene unclear. V was pared by 3 bases and J by 0 bases, with 12 bases between. This CDR3 has 15 amino acids. The V gene's germline CDR1 is SGHKS and CDR2 YYEKEE (reference sequence). CDR3 loop: CASSYKWSMNTEAFF. The CDR3 DNA is TGTGCCAGCAGCTATAAGTGGAGCATGAACACTGAAGCTTTCTTT. The whole variable domain, remainder taken from reference TRBV5-5 and TRBJ1-1, is DAGVTQSPTHLIKTRGQQVTLRCSPISGHKSVSWYQQVLGQGPQFIFQYYEKEERGRGNFPDRFSARQFPNYSSELNVNALLLGDSALYLCASSYKWSMNTEAFFGQGTRLTVV.

Ten or more counts support this clonotype. This chain links TRBV5-1 with TRBJ2-3; 15 positions match TRBD2. J was trimmed by 6 bases and V by 3 bases; bases with no gene match: 2. Germline V gene sequence: CDR1 SGHRS, CDR2 YFSETQ. The CDR3 has 15 residues. The CDR3 spells CASSSGTSGGDTQYF. CDR3 nucleotide sequence: TGCGCCAGCAGCTCGGGGACTAGCGGGGGGGATACGCAGTATTTT.

This sequence joins TRBV11-2 and TRBJ2-2; D is uncertain. Germline CDR1 reads SGHAT; CDR2 reads FQNNGV. The V gene lost 3 bases and the J gene lost 1 base, with 9 bases spanning the gap. The CDR3 has 15 residues. This chain's CDR3 is CASSFLIENTGELFF. CDR3 DNA: TGTGCCAGCAGCTTTTTGATAGAGAACACCGGGGAGCTGTTTTTT.

This clonotype was seen a handful of times. In nucleotides, the CDR3 is TGTGCCAGCAGCAGCTGGGGGGGCCGGCATAGCAATCAGCCCCAGCATTTT. Translating gives CASSSWGGRHSNQPQHF. The chain has TRBV7-2 and TRBJ1-5, with D perhaps TRBD1 (6 bases). Per germline, CDR1 SGHTA and CDR2 FQGNSA. This CDR3 region has 17 residues. V shed 5 bases and J shed 0 bases, with 17 bases lying between them.

This clonotype was detected many times. V gene TRBV20-1 combines with J gene TRBJ2-2; no clear D gene. The V end was cut by 3 bases, the J end by 0 bases, with 8 bases between. The V gene's germline CDR1 is DFQATT and CDR2 SNEGSKA (reference sequence). The CDR3 totals 14 residues. The CDR3 DNA reads as TGCAGTGCTAGGGCAGAAGCGAACACCGGGGAGCTGTTTTTT. Translating it yields CSARAEANTGELFF.

This clonotype has more than one count but fewer than ten. The J gene is TRBJ2-3, the V gene TRBV20-1; TRBD2 agrees at 7 bases. The CDR3 has 13 amino acids. The germline gives CDR1 DFQATT, CDR2 SNEGSKA (reference sequence). CDR3 region: CRSQVAGTDTQYF. CDR3 bases: TGCAGAAGCCAGGTAGCGGGTACAGATACGCAGTATTTT.

Ten or more counts support this clonotype. Here the CDR3 reads CASSYSPRGAYDTQYF. The CDR3 region has the DNA TGTGCCAGCAGTTACTCCCCAAGGGGGGCGTACGATACGCAGTATTTT. The chain links TRBV6-5 to TRBJ2-3; D is tentatively TRBD1 or TRBD2 (6 bases each). Germline V lookup: CDR1 MNHEY, CDR2 SVGAGI. The V end was cut by 0 bases, the J end by 6 bases, with 16 bases between. This CDR3 has 16 amino acids.

This rearrangement joins TRBV11-2 to TRBJ1-3, with a tentative D call TRBD1 (5 bases). The germline CDR1 and CDR2 sequences are SGHAT and FQNNGV. The CDR3 is 15 amino acids. Trimming stripped 0 bases from V and 4 bases from J, with 10 bases between. The CDR3 reads CASSLDPDSGNTIYF. For the CDR3, the DNA is TGTGCCAGCAGCTTAGATCCCGACAGCGGAAACACCATATATTTT.

There are a few counts of this clonotype. The V and J genes are TRBV7-2 and TRBJ2-2, with TRBD1 identical over 7 bases. V trimming: 6 bases; J trimming: 5 bases; junction bases outside the gene matches: 6. Germline values: CDR1 SGHTA, CDR2 FQGNSA. This CDR3 has 14 residues. The CDR3 coding sequence is TGTGCCAGCAGAAAATTGACAGGGACCGGGGAGCTGTTTTTT. Protein: CASRKLTGTGELFF. Together with reference TRBV7-2 and TRBJ2-2, the CDR3 gives the full variable domain: GAGVSQSPSNKVTEKGKDVELRCDPISGHTALYWYRQSLGQGLEFLIYFQGNSAPDKSGLPSDRFSAERTGGSVSTLTIQRTQQEDSAVYLCASRKLTGTGELFFGEGSRLTVL.

This clonotype was counted only a few times. The rearrangement links TRBV5-1 to TRBJ2-5, with 9 bases lining up with TRBD2. This CDR3 is 16 amino acids long. Germline V gene sequence: CDR1 SGHRS, CDR2 YFSETQ. Trimming removed 2 bases from V and 5 bases from J; junction bases left unmatched: 10. CDR3 amino acids: CASSFKSSGATETQYF. The CDR3 nucleotides read TGCGCCAGCAGCTTTAAGTCTAGCGGGGCGACGGAGACCCAGTACTTC.

This clonotype was recorded at least ten times. The V call is TRBV5-1, the J call TRBJ2-7, with 8 bases aligning to TRBD1. Germline V gene data show CDR1 as SGHRS and CDR2 as YFSETQ. The CDR3 loop spans 14 amino acids. V shed 4 bases and J 0 bases; nucleotides not matched to a gene: 3. CDR3 coding DNA: TGCGCCAGCAGCAATGGACAGGGCTCCTACGAGCAGTACTTC. Residues: CASSNGQGSYEQYF.

At least ten counts were recorded for this clonotype. This sequence joins TRBV6-6 and TRBJ1-1; maybe TRBD1 (5 bases). Trimming shortened V by 5 bases and J by 6 bases, and 22 bases separated the two germline ends. The germline V gene encodes CDR1 MNHNY and CDR2 SVGAGI (reference sequence). The CDR3 contains 16 residues. The CDR3, as DNA: TGTGCCAGCAGTCGGGAGACAGCGAAGAATGGGGCTGAAGCTTTCTTT. Translated, it gives CASSRETAKNGAEAFF.

This clonotype appeared many times. The V call is TRBV9, the J call TRBJ2-5; 7 nucleotides line up with TRBD1. The CDR3 loop spans 15 amino acids. CDR1 is SGDLS and CDR2 is YYNGEE in the germline V gene. J gave up 5 bases and V 3 bases, and 10 bases lay outside the gene matches. The CDR3 DNA reads TGTGCCAGCAGCGCAGACACAGGGGCAAGGGAGACCCAGTACTTC. Its protein is CASSADTGARETQYF. The full variable domain, its missing parts supplied by reference TRBV9 and TRBJ2-5, is DSGVTQTPKHLITATGQRVTLRCSPRSGDLSVYWYQQSLDQGLQFLIQYYNGEERAKGNILERFSAQQFPDLHSELNLSSLELGDSALYFCASSADTGARETQYFGPGTRLLVL.

There are many counts of this clonotype. The chain links TRBV5-6 to TRBJ1-2; no reliable D call. Deletions cut 3 bases from V and 4 bases from J, with 7 bases between. Germline V gene sequence: CDR1 SGHDT, CDR2 YYEEEE. The CDR3 totals 12 residues. For the CDR3, the DNA is TGTGCCAGCAGCTCCGGACCCTATGGCTACACCTTC. It encodes CASSSGPYGYTF.

This clonotype was found many times. The V gene is TRBV4-1, the J gene TRBJ1-2; D ambiguous. This CDR3 contains 15 residues. V lost 3 bases and J lost 2, with 13 bases in between. Germline V gives CDR1 MGHRA, CDR2 YSYEKL. As DNA, the CDR3 is TGCGCCAGCAGCCAGTCTTGGACCCTAAACTATGGCTACACCTTC. Protein product: CASSQSWTLNYGYTF.

In this sample, this clonotype turned up a few times. The CDR3 DNA reads TGTGCCAGCACTAAAGACCCCCGTGCAGATACGCAGTATTTT. It yields the protein CASTKDPRADTQYF. The J gene is TRBJ2-3, the V gene TRBV5-4; D call uncertain. The CDR3 totals 14 residues. CDR1 is SGHNT, CDR2 YYREEE, per germline (reference sequence). The germline V and J ends were trimmed by 6 bases and 4 bases, with 15 bases remaining between them.

In this sample, this clonotype turned up a few times. The chain is built from TRBV6-2 or TRBV6-3 and TRBJ1-2; D unclear. Germline lookup yields CDR1 MNHEY and CDR2 SVGEGT. V lost 5 bases to trimming and J lost 6 bases, with 28 bases between them. The CDR3 contains 18 residues. The CDR3 bases are TGTGCCAGCAGTGGCGATGAGATTGGAGGCGCCGAAACGAATGGCTACACCTTC. Translating gives CASSGDEIGGAETNGYTF.